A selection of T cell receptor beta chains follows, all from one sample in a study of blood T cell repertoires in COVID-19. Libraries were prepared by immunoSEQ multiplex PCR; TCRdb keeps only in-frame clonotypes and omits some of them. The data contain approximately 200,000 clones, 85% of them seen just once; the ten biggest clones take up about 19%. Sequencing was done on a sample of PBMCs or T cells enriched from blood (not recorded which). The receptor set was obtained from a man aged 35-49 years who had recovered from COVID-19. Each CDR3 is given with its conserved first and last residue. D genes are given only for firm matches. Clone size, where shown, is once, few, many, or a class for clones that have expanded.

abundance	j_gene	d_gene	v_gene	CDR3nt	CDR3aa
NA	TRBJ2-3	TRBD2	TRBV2	TGTGCCAGCAGTGAGGGACTAGCGGGACCACACACAGATACGCAGTATTTT	CASSEGLAGPHTDTQYF
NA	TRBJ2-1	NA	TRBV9	TGTGCCAGCAGCGTAGATGCAGCGTACAATGAGCAGTTCTTC	CASSVDAAYNEQFF
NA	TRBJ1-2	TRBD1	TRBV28	TGTGCCAGCAGTCATGACAGGGGGCTGGGGGGCTACACCTTC	CASSHDRGLGGYTF
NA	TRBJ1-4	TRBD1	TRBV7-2	TGTGCCAGCAGCTTAGATAACAGGGGGGAAAAACTGTTTTTT	CASSLDNRGEKLFF
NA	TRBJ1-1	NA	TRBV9	TGTGCCAGCAGCGTAGAGGCCGAGGTAGGAGGGAACACTGAAGCTTTCTTT	CASSVEAEVGGNTEAFF
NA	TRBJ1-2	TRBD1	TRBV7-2	TGTGCCAGCAGCTTAATGGGACAGCGACACTATGGCTACACCTTC	CASSLMGQRHYGYTF
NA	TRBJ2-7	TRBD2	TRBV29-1	TGCAGCGTCTCGACTAGCGGGTTTTACGAGCAGTACTTC	CSVSTSGFYEQYF
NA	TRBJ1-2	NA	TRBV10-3	TGTGCCATCAGTCTGACAGGTCGTAACTATGGCTACACCTTC	CAISLTGRNYGYTF
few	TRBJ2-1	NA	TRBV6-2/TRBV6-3	TGTGCCAGCAGTAGCGGAGGGGCGTACAATGAGCAGTTCTTC	CASSSGGAYNEQFF
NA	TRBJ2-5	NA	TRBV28	TGTGCCAGCAGTTTATGGAGTGGCAGCGACCAAGAGACCCAGTACTTC	CASSLWSGSDQETQYF
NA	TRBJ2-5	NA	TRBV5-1	TGCGCCAGCAGTGTCAGCGGGACAAGGCAAGAGACCCAGTACTTC	CASSVSGTRQETQYF
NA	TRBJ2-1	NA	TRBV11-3	TGTGCCAGCAGCTTAGATGGGCGGGTAGCCTACAATGAGCAGTTCTTC	CASSLDGRVAYNEQFF
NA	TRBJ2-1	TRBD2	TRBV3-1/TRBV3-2	TGTGCCAGCAGTCCCTTGCGGGAGGCCCGGAATGAGCAGTTCTTC	CASSPLREARNEQFF
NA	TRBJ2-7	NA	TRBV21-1	TGTGCCAGCAGCAAGTCGTTACAGGGGGTCGGCCATGAGTGGTACTTC	CASSKSLQGVGHEWYF
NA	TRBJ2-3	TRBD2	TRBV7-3	TGTGCCAGCAGCTGGGGACTAGCGGGAGGTTTGGCAGATACGCAGTATTTT	CASSWGLAGGLADTQYF
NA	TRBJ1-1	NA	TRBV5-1	TGCGCCAGCAGCTTGGTAGGGAGGACTGAAGCTTTCTTT	CASSLVGRTEAFF
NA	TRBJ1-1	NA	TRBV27	TGTGCCAGCAGTTTATCAAAGGGGTGGACTGAAGCTTTCTTT	CASSLSKGWTEAFF
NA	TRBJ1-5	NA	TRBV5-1	TGCGCCAGCAGCTTGCGGTATGGTCAGCCCCAGCATTTT	CASSLRYGQPQHF
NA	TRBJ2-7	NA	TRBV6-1	TGTGCCAGCAGTGAAGGGTTTGGCAAGACCTACGAGCAGTACTTC	CASSEGFGKTYEQYF
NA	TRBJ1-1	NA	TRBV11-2	TGTGCCAGCAGCTTAGAAGCGGGGGTCACTGAAGCTTTCTTT	CASSLEAGVTEAFF
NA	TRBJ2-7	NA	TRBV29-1	TGCAGCGACCCCGGGGAGGACGAGCAGTACTTC	CSDPGEDEQYF
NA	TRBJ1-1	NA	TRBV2	TGTGCCAGCAGTGAAGCGCGGGTACTTACTGAAGCTTTCTTT	CASSEARVLTEAFF
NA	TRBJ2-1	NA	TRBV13	TGTGCCAGCAGCTTAGTACAACGGGAGAGGAAGCAGTTCTTC	CASSLVQRERKQFF
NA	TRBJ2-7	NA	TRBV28	TGTGCCAGCACTCCCGGCAGGGGCGACGAGCAGTACTTC	CASTPGRGDEQYF
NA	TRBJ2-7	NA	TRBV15	TGTGCCACCAGCAGGAACTGGCGGGGCTCCTACGAGCAGTACTTC	CATSRNWRGSYEQYF
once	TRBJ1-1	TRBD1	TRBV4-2	TGTGCCAGCAGCCAAGGCTGGGGGACAGTTTCCCAGAACACTGAAGCTTTCTTT	CASSQGWGTVSQNTEAFF
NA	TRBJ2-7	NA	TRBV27	TGTGCCAGCAGTTTAATCTCCGGGATCTACGAGCAGTACTTC	CASSLISGIYEQYF
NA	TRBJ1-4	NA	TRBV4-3	TGCGCCAGCAGCCTAGACGGAGCAACTAATGAAAAACTGTTTTTT	CASSLDGATNEKLFF